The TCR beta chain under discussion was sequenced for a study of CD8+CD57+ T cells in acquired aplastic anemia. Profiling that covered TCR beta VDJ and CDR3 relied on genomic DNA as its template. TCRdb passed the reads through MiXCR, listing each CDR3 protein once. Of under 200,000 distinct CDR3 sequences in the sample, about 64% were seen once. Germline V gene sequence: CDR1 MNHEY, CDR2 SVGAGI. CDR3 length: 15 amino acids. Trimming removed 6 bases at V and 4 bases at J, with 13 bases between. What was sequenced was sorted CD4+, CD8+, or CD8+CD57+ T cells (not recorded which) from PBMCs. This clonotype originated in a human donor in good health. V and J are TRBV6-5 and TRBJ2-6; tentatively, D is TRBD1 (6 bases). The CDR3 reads CASSSTGSGANVLTF. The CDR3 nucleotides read TGTGCCAGCAGCTCCACAGGGTCGGGGGCCAACGTCCTGACTTTC.